What follows is one T cell receptor beta chain and its context. Its antigen is unknown. This sample was taken from a study of cytomegalovirus exposure and HLA in healthy donors. Overall study context: Unique TCRs from HLA-typed donors, roughly 87 million of them, were held in an early data release.

The PCR used 60 Vbeta and 13 Jbeta primers. The protocol was immunoSEQ multiplex PCR, while the TCRdb copy is restricted to in-frame clones and leaves out a portion. The sample carries some 150,000 clones, around 84% recorded once. Study-level findings and limits: The later analysis indicated that the majority of CMV-associated TCR beta chains appeared HLA-restricted.

The germline V gene encodes CDR1 GTSNPN and CDR2 SVGIG (reference sequence). Germline trimming cut 5 bases from V and 0 bases from J; bases unmatched to any gene: 9. The CDR3 loop spans 15 amino acids. The sequence came from a man between 40 and 49 years old in good health and CMV-seropositive. Material: PBMCs. V is TRBV30 and J is TRBJ2-7, with 8 bases identical to TRBD2. The CDR3 loop reads CAWQHGAGGSYEQYF. The CDR3 nucleotides are TGTGCCTGGCAACATGGTGCGGGGGGCTCCTACGAGCAGTACTTC.